The text below deals with one T cell receptor (beta chain). The antigen is not known. The data belong to a study of long-term antiretroviral therapy in people with HIV. Study results and caveats: The clones with expansion before ART were dominant in the repertoire at all time points.

Survey-level immunoSEQ v3.0 assays were run. Using immunoSEQ multiplex PCR, the repertoire was profiled, and TCRdb retains in-frame clones only, with some absent. The sample holds over 30,000 clones, over 80% seen once. The specimen was unsorted PBMCs, collected 1 year after starting antiretroviral therapy. This receptor was identified in a man aged 18 to 29 with HIV.

The CDR3 protein is CASSLLAEVSYEQYF. The CDR3 nucleotides are TGTGCCAGCAGTTTACTCGCGGAGGTCTCCTACGAGCAGTACTTC. V is TRBV27 and J is TRBJ2-7; tentatively, D is TRBD2 (5 bases). The CDR3 sequence is 15 residues long. The V end was cut by 2 bases, the J end by 0 bases, with 11 bases between. Germline V gene sequence: CDR1 MNHEY, CDR2 SMNVEV (reference sequence).